Presented here are 20 T cell receptor beta chains from one specimen sequenced in a study of beta chain features in type 1 diabetes. The authors reverse transcribed all of the isolated RNA, so sequencing captured expressed TCRB transcripts. Sequencing was performed with immunoSEQ multiplex PCR; in TCRdb, only in-frame clones are kept and a portion is missing. This table holds more than 300,000 clones, approximately 12% found once. The sequenced sample consisted of naive CD4+ T cells from blood. The receptor source for this set is a man aged 18-30 years in good health.

The V and J genes are TRBV4-3 and TRBJ2-7, with TRBD1 as a possible D gene (5 bases). The CDR3 extends over 15 amino acids. Germline CDR1 reads LGHNA; CDR2 reads YSLEER. V dropped 1 base and J dropped 2 bases, with 12 bases sitting between them. The CDR3: CASSQGGSATYEQYF. Here the CDR3 DNA reads TGCGCCAGCAGCCAAGGGGGCTCGGCAACCTACGAGCAGTACTTC.

The chain employs TRBV6-1 and TRBJ2-5, with 11 bases identical to TRBD2. Germline CDR1 and CDR2: MNHNS and SASEGT. V was clipped by 4 bases and J by 4 bases; unmatched bases: 5. This CDR3 has 15 residues. The CDR3 loop is CASSALAGGGETQYF. In nucleotides, the CDR3 is TGTGCCAGCAGTGCCCTAGCGGGAGGCGGAGAGACCCAGTACTTC.

The CDR3 nucleotides read TGTGCCAGCAGCTTATCAGGGGTCATGAACACCGGGGAGCTGTTTTTT. Amino acid sequence: CASSLSGVMNTGELFF. This sequence joins TRBV7-2 and TRBJ2-2; tentative D call: TRBD1 (6 bases). Trimming cost V 2 bases and J 1 base, with 11 bases left between them. Germline assignment: CDR1 SGHTA and CDR2 FQGNSA. The CDR3 consists of 16 residues. Combining the CDR3 with reference TRBV7-2 and TRBJ2-2 gives the whole variable domain GAGVSQSPSNKVTEKGKDVELRCDPISGHTALYWYRQSLGQGLEFLIYFQGNSAPDKSGLPSDRFSAERTGGSVSTLTIQRTQQEDSAVYLCASSLSGVMNTGELFFGEGSRLTVL.

This clone was detected a few times. V usage is TRBV30 and J usage is TRBJ2-3, with D possibly TRBD2 on 6 matching bases. The length of the CDR3 is 12 residues. CDR1 is GTSNPN, CDR2 SVGIG, per germline (reference sequence). V gave up 3 bases and J gave up 10 bases, with 14 bases separating them. The CDR3 protein is CAWSDTSLAQYF. Here the CDR3 DNA reads TGTGCCTGGAGCGATACTAGCTTAGCGCAGTATTTT. Full variable domain (remainder filled in from reference TRBV30 and TRBJ2-3): SQTIHQWPATLVQPVGSPLSLECTVEGTSNPNLYWYRQAAGRGLQLLFYSVGIGQISSEVPQNLSASRPQDRQFILSSKKLLLSDSGFYLCAWSDTSLAQYFGPGTRLTVL.

This sequence joins TRBV6-5 and TRBJ1-1, with TRBD1 matching 7 bases. The CDR3 extends over 14 amino acids. J was trimmed by 0 bases and V by 4 bases; bases with no gene match: 2. Germline V CDR1 and CDR2: MNHEY, SVGAGI. Here the CDR3 DNA reads TGTGCCAGCAGTTCGGGACAGATGAACACTGAAGCTTTCTTT. It specifies CASSSGQMNTEAFF.

This chain joins TRBV18 and TRBJ1-1, with D possibly TRBD1 on 6 matching bases. CDR1 and CDR2 (germline): KGHSH, LQKENI. The CDR3 sequence is 13 residues long. V lost 4 bases, J lost 3 bases, and 9 bases lay in between. In DNA form, the CDR3 reads TGTGCCAGCTCACTCCACAGGGACACTGAAGCTTTCTTT. Protein product: CASSLHRDTEAFF.

The CDR3 here is CASRITGLAGSLQETQYF. The CDR3 nucleotides are TGCGCCAGCAGAATTACCGGACTAGCGGGGAGCCTACAAGAGACCCAGTACTTC. The chain links TRBV4-3 to TRBJ2-5, with 12 bases lining up with TRBD2. V shed 6 bases, J shed 2 bases, and the junction held 13 bases outside the gene matches. This CDR3 has 18 residues. Germline CDR1 LGHNA, CDR2 YSLEER.

This clone appeared a few times. V usage is TRBV15 and J usage is TRBJ2-1; D remains ambiguous. V lost 5 bases, J lost 7 bases, and 12 bases lay in between. The CDR3 spans 13 residues. Per germline, CDR1 LNHNV and CDR2 YYDKDF (reference sequence). CDR3 DNA: TGTGCCACCAGCGCAAGTCTCCGGAATGAGCAGTTCTTC. Protein: CATSASLRNEQFF.

The chain uses TRBV9 and TRBJ2-7, with TRBD2 as a possible D gene (5 bases). Germline values: CDR1 SGDLS, CDR2 YYNGEE. Trimming left V 3 bases short and J 3 bases short, with 16 bases between. The CDR3 sequence is 15 residues long. The CDR3 sequence is CASSAQLEGYYEQYF. The CDR3 DNA reads TGTGCCAGCAGCGCCCAACTAGAAGGATACTACGAGCAGTACTTC.

This clone has just a few counts. The V and J genes are TRBV4-3 and TRBJ2-2; D is possibly TRBD2 (6 bases). With 4 bases removed from V and 7 bases from J, the gap between germline ends came to 16 bases. The CDR3 consists of 15 residues. CDR1 is LGHNA and CDR2 is YSLEER in the germline V gene. CDR3 sequence (DNA): TGCGCCAGCAGCCGCGATGGGGTGCGGGACGGGGAGCTGTTTTTT. It encodes CASSRDGVRDGELFF.

The table lists this clone with a few counts. J is TRBJ2-7 and V is TRBV28; TRBD2 agrees at 8 bases. V was clipped by 6 bases and J by 3 bases; unmatched bases: 7. Germline lookup yields CDR1 MDHEN and CDR2 SYDVKM. The CDR3 consists of 14 residues. The CDR3 sequence is CASSPAGEDYEQYF. The CDR3 DNA sequence: TGTGCCAGCAGCCCAGCGGGAGAGGACTACGAGCAGTACTTC.

This clone was counted a few times. The V gene is TRBV25-1, the J gene TRBJ1-2; D is uncertain. The ends were cut back, 4 bases at V and 7 bases at J, with 13 bases in the middle. The CDR3 is made up of 13 amino acids. Germline loops: CDR1 MGHDK, CDR2 SYGVNS. CDR3 nucleotide sequence: TGTGCCAGCAGTGTCGAGGGTACCTCTGGCTACACCTTC. The encoded protein is CASSVEGTSGYTF.

The V call is TRBV19, the J call TRBJ2-2; 11 positions agree with TRBD1. V lost 5 bases to trimming and J lost 6 bases; unmatched junction nucleotides: 5. The CDR3 is made up of 15 amino acids. The V gene's germline CDR1 is LNHDA and CDR2 SQIVND (reference sequence). The CDR3 spells CASSPPGQGAGELFF. CDR3 bases: TGTGCCAGTAGTCCTCCGGGACAGGGGGCCGGGGAGCTGTTTTTT.

This clone was recorded a few times. The rearrangement links TRBV28 to TRBJ2-5, with a weak D call TRBD1 (5 bases). This CDR3 has 15 residues. Per the germline V gene, CDR1 is MDHEN and CDR2 is SYDVKM. Trimming took off 1 base at V and 2 bases at J, with 11 bases between the two ends. The CDR3 DNA follows: TGTGCCAGCAGTTTATCGGGCAGGGAACAAGAGACCCAGTACTTC. Its translation is CASSLSGREQETQYF.

CDR3 loop: CASSKPGTGGTGELFF. CDR3 DNA: TGTGCCAGCAGCAAGCCCGGGACAGGCGGTACCGGGGAGCTGTTTTTT. The rearrangement uses TRBV7-3 and TRBJ2-2; 8 bases fit TRBD1. V shed 5 bases, J shed 5 bases, and the junction held 10 bases outside the gene matches. The CDR3 is made up of 16 amino acids. Germline values: CDR1 SGHTA, CDR2 FQGTGA.

The genes are TRBV28 and TRBJ2-5, with a tentative D call TRBD2 (7 bases). Germline lookup yields CDR1 MDHEN and CDR2 SYDVKM. Trimming stripped 6 bases from V and 4 bases from J, with 12 bases between. The CDR3 spans 13 residues. CDR3: CASSGGGPETQYF. Written as DNA, the CDR3 is TGTGCCAGCAGCGGCGGGGGCCCAGAGACCCAGTACTTC.

The J gene is TRBJ1-1, the V gene TRBV6-5; D is possibly TRBD1 (6 bases). There are 13 residues in the CDR3. Per germline, CDR1 MNHEY and CDR2 SVGAGI. V lost 8 bases and J 9 bases, leaving 19 bases between the germline ends. Here the CDR3 DNA reads TGTGCCAGCCACCTCCAGCGTCAGGGGAAAGCTTTCTTT. Translating it yields CASHLQRQGKAFF.

The V call is TRBV20-1, the J call TRBJ2-7; tentative D call: TRBD2 (8 bases). Germline CDR1 reads DFQATT; CDR2 reads SNEGSKA (reference sequence). The CDR3 covers 11 residues. V was cut by 7 bases and J by 6 bases, with 13 bases left in between. The CDR3 protein is CSVGRGLEQYF. In DNA, the CDR3 is TGCAGTGTCGGGAGGGGGCTCGAGCAGTACTTC.

The sample holds a few counts of this clone. CDR3 nucleotide sequence: TGTGCCAGCAGTCCACGAGGACAGGTATCCAATGAGCAGTTCTTC. It codes for CASSPRGQVSNEQFF. J is TRBJ2-1 and V is TRBV27; 7 bases agree with TRBD1. After removal of 5 bases from V and 6 bases from J, the junction contained 10 bases not matched to a gene. The CDR3 runs 15 residues. The germline V gene has CDR1 MNHEY and CDR2 SMNVEV (reference sequence).

The V and J genes are TRBV7-9 and TRBJ2-7, with TRBD2 identical over 7 bases. The V and J ends lost 2 bases and 3 bases, in that order; junction bases with no gene match: 4. The CDR3 spans 14 residues. CDR1 SEHNR and CDR2 FQNEAQ come from the germline V gene (reference sequence). CDR3 nucleotides: TGTGCCAGCAGCTTAACGGGAGGTGTCTACGAGCAGTACTTC. It specifies CASSLTGGVYEQYF.